This TCR beta chain was retrieved from a study of T cells after yellow fever vaccination. For TCR, cDNA came from 5'RACE template switching, which added a universal primer site and UMIs. MiXCR, run by TCRdb on the 5' RACE reads, gives a single entry per CDR3 protein. The sample records approximately 550,000 distinct CDR3 sequences, under 25% being singletons. The study's findings and limits: Most primary-vaccination clones reappeared after the booster (approximately 95% CD4, 88% CD8).

A few counts support this clonotype. The target antigen is unknown. V was shortened by 3 bases and J by 4 bases, with 19 bases between the two germline ends. Germline values: CDR1 LGHNA, CDR2 YSLEER. The CDR3 has 17 residues. Source: PBMCs, taken 15 days after the yellow fever booster vaccination. This chain uses TRBV4-3 with TRBJ2-1; D not certain. The sequence was collected from a man under 40 who received the YFV17D yellow fever vaccine. The CDR3 sequence is CASSHLATAVGYNEQFF. The CDR3 bases are TGCGCCAGCAGCCACCTCGCCACGGCGGTGGGTTACAATGAGCAGTTCTTC.